This entry describes one T cell receptor (beta chain). Antigen specificity is unknown. These data originate in a study of cytomegalovirus exposure and HLA in healthy donors. Study details: The approximately 130 validation repertoires and the 666 first-cohort repertoires shared a platform, a later analysis reported.

The repertoire was sequenced with immunoSEQ multiplex PCR; TCRdb's copy has only in-frame clones and lacks some. The sample shows approximately 150,000 clones, about 89% of them seen only once. The study, taken as a whole, reports: Most TCR sequences were seen very rarely across donors, but some public TCRs occurred in many.

The ends were cut back, 4 bases at V and 4 bases at J, with 9 bases in the middle. Germline V gene data show CDR1 as MGHRA and CDR2 as YSYEKL. The CDR3 totals 13 residues. The clonotype was recovered from a man between 18 and 35 years old in good health and CMV-seronegative. Source material: PBMCs. V is TRBV4-1 and J is TRBJ2-3; no reliable D call. The CDR3 reads CASSLFLADTQYF. As DNA, the CDR3 is TGCGCCAGCAGCCTATTCTTAGCAGATACGCAGTATTTT.